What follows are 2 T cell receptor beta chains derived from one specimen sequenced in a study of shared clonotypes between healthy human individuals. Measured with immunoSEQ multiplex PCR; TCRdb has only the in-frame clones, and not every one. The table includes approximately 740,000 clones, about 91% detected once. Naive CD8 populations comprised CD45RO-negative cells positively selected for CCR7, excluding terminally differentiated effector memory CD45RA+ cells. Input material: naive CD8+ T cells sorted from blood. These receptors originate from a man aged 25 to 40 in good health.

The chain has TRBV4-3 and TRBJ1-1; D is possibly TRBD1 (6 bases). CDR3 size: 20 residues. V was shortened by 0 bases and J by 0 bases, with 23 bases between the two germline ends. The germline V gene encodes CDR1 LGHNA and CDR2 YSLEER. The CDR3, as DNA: TGCGCCAGCAGCCAAGATCCCTTAGGAAGGCTGGGGGCTCTGAACACTGAAGCTTTCTTT. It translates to CASSQDPLGRLGALNTEAFF.

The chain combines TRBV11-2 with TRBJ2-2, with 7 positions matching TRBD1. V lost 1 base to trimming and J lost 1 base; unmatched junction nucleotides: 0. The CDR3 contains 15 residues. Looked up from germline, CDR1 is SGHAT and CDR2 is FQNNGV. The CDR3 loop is CASSLGTGNTGELFF. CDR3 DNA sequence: TGTGCCAGCAGCTTAGGGACAGGGAACACCGGGGAGCTGTTTTTT.